This T cell receptor beta chain was recovered during a study of blood T cell repertoires in COVID-19 (dated by TCRdb to about 2020). For the study in its entirety: Samples covering the acute and convalescent phases of COVID-19 were provided by collaborators in the United States, Italy and Spain. The samples were drawn from the first 160 participants of the ongoing ImmuneRACE study and from about 1,200 subjects provided by 6 global collaborators. Where available, HLA class I and class II types were obtained from metadata supplied by the sample provider rather than from assay-based typing. Subjects who had been exposed to COVID-19, were actively infected with it, or had recovered from it provided the deeply sampled blood TCRbeta repertoires that made up the dataset. The material from the prospective study consisted of cDNA or gDNA derived from T cells, B-cell-depleted T cells, or PBMCs. The sample metadata nearly always contained a de-identified subject ID, COVID-19 status, age in years and sex. The repertoires were made available in a free public database intended to serve as a resource for research on the immune response to SARS-CoV-2.

The immunoSEQ Assay, a bias-controlled multiplex PCR, was used to amplify TCRbeta CDR3 regions from genomic DNA. Concerning the study's data processing: Nucleated cell counts per sample were estimated from amplification of reference gene primers within the assay. Sequence reads were collapsed and filtered to measure the absolute abundance of every unique TCRbeta CDR3 rearrangement. For each sample, productive Simpson clonality was calculated by taking the square root of Simpson's diversity index across productive rearrangements. Here the immuneACCESS table is served through TCRdb, limited to in-frame sequences with V and J called. Missing clones are a known gap in these copies; in checked studies unresolved V genes cover under half, and the rest lacks a known reason. That table is the source of V, J and clone size, and D and trimming were worked out from the DNA. For this sample the table gives 150,000 or so clones, of which less than 85% were detected only once. The ten top clones hold roughly 4.5% of the sample.

In the prospective study, participants were about 18 to 95 years old, resided in around 25 geographic areas of the United States, and were enrolled through a virtual design. Cohort assignment in the prospective study relied on participant-reported clinical history from a screening survey and a study questionnaire. ImmuneRACE Cohort 3 recovered participants were defined by two consecutive negative NP/OP PCR tests, healthcare professional clearance, or symptom resolution. In the prospective study, whole blood, serum and a nasopharyngeal or oropharyngeal swab were collected from each participant by mobile phlebotomists. Prospective study participants could optionally give additional blood draws and questionnaires over an approximately two-month period. Prospective study blood samples were shipped either frozen or at room temperature before DNA extraction. The study at large found these results: How much clinical and demographic metadata was included differed by source and by participant, and the metadata was provided uncurated.

As regards this clone: Its antigen is not yet known. Per-base quality was not reported, and no clone a single base away is much larger than it.

The CDR3 covers 15 residues, taking in both the cysteine and the phenylalanine. Solely the CDR3 DNA is kept, with 45 bases framed from the first base. V and J lose 6 bases and 0 bases, and a span of 12 bases separates them. CDR1 MNHEY and CDR2 SVGAGI were looked up in the germline V gene. Here the chain combines TRBV6-5 and TRBJ1-3, and the D gene may be TRBD1, 6 bases matching. Sequenced: PBMCs or T cells enriched from blood (not recorded which). The origin of this receptor is a woman in her 50s who had recovered from COVID-19. The CDR3 sequence is CASRMDSNSGNTIYF. DNA sequence: TGTGCCAGCAGGATGGACAGTAACTCTGGAAACACCATATATTTT.